This T cell receptor beta chain was profiled in a study of control samples from healthy donors and cancer patients. The length of the CDR3 is 14 residues. V lost 4 bases and J 7 bases, leaving 14 bases between the germline ends. Profiled with immunoSEQ multiplex PCR; TCRdb holds only in-frame clones, not every one. The sample contains 130,000 or so clones, roughly 91% of which appear only once. The clonotype originates from a man between 45 and 60 years old with head and neck cancer. The V call is TRBV23-1, the J call TRBJ2-1; D is unresolved. TRBV23-1 is filed as an ORF, its function uncertain. Material for sequencing was PBMCs. CDR3: CASSLFQISNEQFF. The CDR3 region has the DNA TGCGCCAGCAGTCTTTTTCAGATAAGTAATGAGCAGTTCTTC.